Each of the 25 T cell receptor beta chains below was sequenced from the same sample in a study of T cell responses to AZD1222 COVID-19 vaccine. Data came from immunoSEQ multiplex PCR; TCRdb stores just in-frame clones and leaves some out. Here the sample spans 150,000 or so clones, under 95% being singletons. The sequences come from peripheral blood, collected on day 0 of AZD1222 vaccination. These receptors all come from an adult in good health.

This clone was detected only once. The rearrangement links TRBV2 to TRBJ1-3; 9 positions agree with TRBD1. The CDR3 contains 18 residues. Per the germline V gene, CDR1 is SNHLY and CDR2 is FYNNEI. J gave up 5 bases and V 5 bases, and 16 bases lay outside the gene matches. For the CDR3, the DNA is TGTGCCAGCAGTCGAAACCGGGACAGGGATGAGAGAAGAAACACCATATATTTT. As protein: CASSRNRDRDERRNTIYF.

The chain recombines TRBV5-8 with TRBJ2-1; D is ambiguous. Germline CDR1 reads SGHTS; CDR2 reads YDEGEE. The CDR3 length is 14 residues. Trimming left V 1 base short and J 0 bases short, with 5 bases between. In nucleotides, the CDR3 is TGTGCCAGCAGCTTGCAGAGCTCCTACAATGAGCAGTTCTTC. Translated, it gives CASSLQSSYNEQFF.

The rearrangement joins TRBV7-9 to TRBJ1-5, with D hard to call. Germline CDR1 reads SEHNR; CDR2 reads FQNEAQ (reference sequence). V was shortened by 1 base and J by 5 bases, with 3 bases between the two germline ends. The CDR3 spans 12 residues. The CDR3 spells CASSLGDQPQHF. The CDR3 DNA reads TGTGCCAGCAGCTTAGGGGATCAGCCCCAGCATTTT.

DNA for the CDR3: TGTGCCAGCAGTCCCTATCGGACAGAGAACACTGAAGCTTTCTTT. This sequence encodes CASSPYRTENTEAFF. This chain links TRBV25-1 with TRBJ1-1; D is perhaps TRBD1 (6 bases). The CDR3 is made up of 15 amino acids. V gave up 5 bases and J gave up 1 base, with 14 bases separating them. CDR1 is MGHDK, CDR2 SYGVNS, per germline.

This clone has just a few counts. The genes are TRBV28 and TRBJ2-1; D gene uncertain. Trimming took off 6 bases at V and 0 bases at J, with 12 bases between the two ends. This CDR3 has 15 residues. The germline CDR1 and CDR2 sequences are MDHEN and SYDVKM. CDR3 in DNA: TGTGCCAGCAGAATTCAGTCGAGCTCCTACAATGAGCAGTTCTTC. This gives the protein CASRIQSSSYNEQFF.

The V gene is TRBV28, the J gene TRBJ2-7; TRBD1 is a possible D gene (5 bases). CDR1 is MDHEN and CDR2 is SYDVKM in the germline V gene. This CDR3 contains 12 residues. Trimming shortened V by 8 bases and J by 3 bases, and 11 bases separated the two germline ends. CDR3 loop: CASEKQGYEQYF. The CDR3 bases are TGTGCCAGCGAAAAGCAGGGCTACGAGCAGTACTTC.

This clone has a single count. The rearrangement links TRBV29-1 to TRBJ2-7; 12 nucleotides agree with TRBD1. CDR1 is SQVTM and CDR2 is ANQGSEA in the germline V gene. With 4 bases clipped from V and 4 bases from J, the junction kept 8 bases outside the gene matches. The CDR3 has 15 residues. CDR3 residues: CSVGGQGAIPYEQYF. The CDR3 nucleotides are TGCAGCGTTGGGGGACAGGGGGCGATACCGTACGAGCAGTACTTC.

The gene calls are TRBV18 and TRBJ2-7; D might be TRBD1 (5 bases). The germline CDR1 and CDR2 sequences are KGHSH and LQKENI. V lost 3 bases, J lost 4 bases, and 13 bases lay in between. The CDR3 spans 14 residues. The CDR3 sequence is CASSPERGWYEQYF. The DNA of the CDR3 is TGTGCCAGCTCACCGGAAAGGGGTTGGTACGAGCAGTACTTC.

This rearrangement joins TRBV9 to TRBJ2-1; 12 bases agree with TRBD2. CDR3 size: 16 residues. V shed 4 bases and J 4 bases; nucleotides not matched to a gene: 6. In germline, CDR1 is SGDLS, CDR2 YYNGEE. The CDR3 sequence: CASSLLAGGTYNEQFF. CDR3 sequence (DNA): TGTGCCAGCAGCTTACTAGCGGGAGGAACATACAATGAGCAGTTCTTC.

This clone was recorded only once. V and J are TRBV7-2 and TRBJ2-7; possibly TRBD2 for D (6 bases). Germline assignment: CDR1 SGHTA and CDR2 FQGNSA. V lost 0 bases, J lost 5 bases, and 8 bases lay in between. The CDR3 has 13 amino acids. The DNA of the CDR3 is TGTGCCAGCAGCTTAGCTCGGAGGGACGAGCAGTACTTC. This encodes CASSLARRDEQYF.

The rearrangement uses TRBV7-6 and TRBJ2-2; D uncertain. The V and J ends lost 5 bases and 0 bases respectively, with 13 bases between them. CDR1 is SGHVS, CDR2 FNYEAQ, per germline. This CDR3 spans 16 amino acids. The chain's CDR3 is CASSPQQSSNTGELFF. The CDR3 DNA sequence: TGTGCCAGCAGCCCCCAGCAGAGCTCGAACACCGGGGAGCTGTTTTTT.

The genes are TRBV5-4 and TRBJ1-2, with D possibly being TRBD1 (5 bases). Germline CDR1 SGHNT, CDR2 YYREEE (reference sequence). The length of the CDR3 is 13 residues. V lost 4 bases, J lost 7 bases, and 14 bases lay in between. CDR3 coding DNA: TGTGCCAGCAGCCAGGGTAAGGTCTCTGGCTACACCTTC. This encodes CASSQGKVSGYTF.

CDR3 DNA sequence: TGTGCCAGCAGTGAAGAGATAAACAATGAGCAGTTCTTC. Translating it yields CASSEEINNEQFF. V gene TRBV2 combines with J gene TRBJ2-1; D is unresolved. V was trimmed by 1 base and J by 5 bases, leaving 6 bases between them. The CDR3 is 13 amino acids. Germline values: CDR1 SNHLY, CDR2 FYNNEI.

The rearrangement joins TRBV15 to TRBJ1-4; tentatively, D is TRBD1 (5 bases). CDR1 is LNHNV, CDR2 YYDKDF, per germline (reference sequence). The V and J ends lost 1 base and 2 bases respectively, with 20 bases between them. The CDR3 covers 19 residues. The CDR3: CATSRGPTGFRATNEKLFF. CDR3 nucleotides: TGTGCCACCAGCAGAGGACCGACGGGATTCAGGGCGACTAATGAAAAACTGTTTTTT.

The CDR3 sequence: CASSMRAGQHYGYTF. The CDR3 region has the DNA TGTGCCAGTAGTATGCGGGCAGGGCAACACTATGGCTACACCTTC. The chain is built from TRBV19 and TRBJ1-2; TRBD1 might be the D (5 bases). V lost 3 bases and J 3 bases, leaving 14 bases between the germline ends. This CDR3 has 15 amino acids. Germline CDR1 reads LNHDA; CDR2 reads SQIVND (reference sequence).

The chain is built from TRBV5-1 and TRBJ2-2; TRBD1 might be the D (6 bases). The CDR3 length is 14 residues. V gave up 5 bases and J gave up 4 bases, with 12 bases separating them. Per germline, CDR1 SGHRS and CDR2 YFSETQ. The CDR3: CASSPGVGTGELFF. Here the CDR3 DNA reads TGCGCCAGCAGTCCAGGGGTAGGCACCGGGGAGCTGTTTTTT.

This chain connects TRBV18 to TRBJ1-1; 9 bases are a match to TRBD1. The CDR3 runs to 15 residues. Looked up from germline, CDR1 is KGHSH and CDR2 is LQKENI. V lost 6 bases to trimming and J lost 3 bases; unmatched junction nucleotides: 8. The DNA for the CDR3 is TGTGCCAGCTCTCCGGACAGGGGTGAGGACACTGAAGCTTTCTTT. This translates into CASSPDRGEDTEAFF.

This chain joins TRBV5-1 and TRBJ1-3; 11 bases fit TRBD1. The germline V gene encodes CDR1 SGHRS and CDR2 YFSETQ. The junction had 13 bases not matched to a gene; V was cut back by 2 bases and J by 0 bases. There are 20 residues in the CDR3. The CDR3 sequence: CASSLTPGTGGAHSGNTIYF. The CDR3 DNA follows: TGCGCCAGCAGCTTAACTCCCGGGACAGGGGGTGCCCACTCTGGAAACACCATATATTTT.

The J gene is TRBJ1-2, the V gene TRBV4-1; 10 positions agree with TRBD1. The ends lost 6 bases at V and 5 bases at J; junction bases unmatched: 9. Germline V gene data show CDR1 as MGHRA and CDR2 as YSYEKL. CDR3 size: 15 residues. Written as DNA, the CDR3 is TGCGCCAGCAGACAGGACTGGACAGGGGGGTATGGCTACACCTTC. It yields the protein CASRQDWTGGYGYTF.

The gene calls are TRBV3-1 (or the pseudogene TRBV3-2) and TRBJ2-7; D is unresolved. Germline V gene sequence: CDR1 LGHDT, CDR2 YNNKEL (reference sequence). The CDR3 has 13 amino acids. Deletions cut 1 base from V and 5 bases from J, with 9 bases between. The CDR3 DNA reads as TGTGCCAGCAGCCAAGTGCTTAGCAACGAGCAGTACTTC. The encoded protein is CASSQVLSNEQYF.

Concerning this clone itself: It is unclear where the CDR3 begins or ends on the DNA, so no DNA is shown, and the CDR3 is as TCRdb lists it. The chain recombines TRBV21-1 with TRBJ1-5; the DNA was not used to check the table's D call, TRBD1. TRBV21-1 is noted as a pseudogene. The CDR3 region is 12 residues in length, termini included. The CDR3 loop reads CPWARGNQPQHF.

This rearrangement joins TRBV28 to TRBJ2-3; the D gene is possibly TRBD2 (6 bases). The V end lost 3 bases, the J end lost 4 bases, and 11 bases lay between the germline ends. From germline, CDR1 is MDHEN and CDR2 SYDVKM. The CDR3 consists of 14 residues. The CDR3 sequence: CASSFAGHSDTQYF. The CDR3 nucleotides are TGTGCCAGCAGTTTCGCGGGGCATTCAGATACGCAGTATTTT.

This rearrangement joins TRBV4-1 to TRBJ2-7; D assignment may be TRBD1 or TRBD2 (5 bases each). The CDR3 sequence is 16 residues long. Germline CDR1 reads MGHRA; CDR2 reads YSYEKL. V gave up 0 bases and J gave up 6 bases, with 18 bases separating them. CDR3 nucleotides: TGCGCCAGCAGCCAAGAGGGGCTACCCGCGGGTACCGAGCAGTACTTC. Translated, it gives CASSQEGLPAGTEQYF.

The gene calls are TRBV27 and TRBJ2-7; TRBD2 agrees at 7 bases. Germline assignment: CDR1 MNHEY and CDR2 SMNVEV (reference sequence). This CDR3 is 14 amino acids long. V was pared by 4 bases and J by 0 bases, with 3 bases of the junction left unmatched. Written as DNA, the CDR3 is TGTGCCAGCAGTTACGGCGGGGGCTCCTACGAGCAGTACTTC. Translating it yields CASSYGGGSYEQYF.

The chain links TRBV6-6 to TRBJ1-3; D gene ambiguous. The CDR3 loop spans 16 amino acids. The V end was cut by 7 bases, the J end by 0 bases, with 16 bases between. CDR1 MNHNY and CDR2 SVGAGI come from the germline V gene (reference sequence). The CDR3 coding sequence is TGTGCCAGCACGGAACGGTGGAAGGGCTCTGGAAACACCATATATTTT. This translates into CASTERWKGSGNTIYF.